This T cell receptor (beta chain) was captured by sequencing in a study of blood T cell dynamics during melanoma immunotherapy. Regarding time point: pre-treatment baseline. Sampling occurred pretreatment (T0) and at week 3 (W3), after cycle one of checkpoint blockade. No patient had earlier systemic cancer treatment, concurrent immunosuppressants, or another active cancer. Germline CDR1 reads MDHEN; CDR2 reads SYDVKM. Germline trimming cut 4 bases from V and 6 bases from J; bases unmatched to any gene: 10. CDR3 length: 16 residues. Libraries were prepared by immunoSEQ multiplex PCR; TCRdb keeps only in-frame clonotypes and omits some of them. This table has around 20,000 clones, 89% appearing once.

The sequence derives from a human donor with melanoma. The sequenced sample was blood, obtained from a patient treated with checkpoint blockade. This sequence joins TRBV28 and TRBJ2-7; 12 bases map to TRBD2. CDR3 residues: CASSSFLAGGPVEQYF. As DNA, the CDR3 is TGTGCCAGCAGTTCCTTCCTAGCGGGAGGGCCGGTCGAGCAGTACTTC.